This T cell receptor (beta chain) derives from a study of blood T cells in healthy people across ages. Alongside a J-beta primer mix, a sample-barcoded 5' primer served in a second PCR lasting 7 to 11 cycles. TCRdb reanalysed the 5' RACE reads using MiXCR and keeps one entry per CDR3 protein. The sample carries around 1,800,000 distinct CDR3 sequences, 39% recorded once. Trimming shortened V by 1 base and J by 6 bases, and 16 bases separated the two germline ends. The CDR3 spans 16 residues. The V gene's germline CDR1 is KGHSH and CDR2 LQKENI. This clonotype was picked up a small number of times. Its antigen is currently unknown. General study points: CMV infection status of these donors was not known.

The chain couples TRBV18 to TRBJ2-4; D unresolved. The source of this sequence is a human donor in good health. Input material: blood. CDR3 sequence (DNA): TGTGCCAGCTCACCACAACGGTTCGTTGGCGGAAACATTCAGTACTTC. It translates to CASSPQRFVGGNIQYF. The whole variable domain, remainder taken from reference TRBV18 and TRBJ2-4, is NAGVMQNPRHLVRRRGQEARLRCSPMKGHSHVYWYRQLPEEGLKFMVYLQKENIIDESGMPKERFSAEFPKEGPSILRIQQVVRGDSAAYFCASSPQRFVGGNIQYFGAGTRLSVL.